These 10 T cell receptor beta chains share one sample of origin, sequenced in a study of patients and donors after allogeneic stem cell transplantation. A single record per CDR3 protein comes from TCRdb applying MiXCR to the RT-PCR reads. The table shows approximately 200,000 distinct CDR3 sequences, with around two fifths occurring only once. Sequenced input: blood, either unsorted or a sorted T cell fraction (not recorded which). The source is a human donor who was either an allogeneic HSCT recipient or a stem cell or donor lymphocyte infusion donor (not recorded which). It is not recorded whose cells these are; they may come from a transplant donor.

The genes are TRBV28 and TRBJ1-1; the D is unclear. V was pared by 7 bases and J by 8 bases, with 11 bases between. The CDR3 covers 11 residues. CDR1 and CDR2 from the germline V gene are MDHEN and SYDVKM. The CDR3 DNA sequence: TGTGCCAGCACCCTTGGGTCCGAAGCTTTCTTT. Its protein is CASTLGSEAFF.

The chain joins TRBV27 to TRBJ2-1, with 9 bases that match TRBD1. This CDR3 has 12 amino acids. V was clipped by 11 bases and J by 6 bases; unmatched bases: 5. CDR1 and CDR2 (germline): MNHEY, SMNVEV (reference sequence). The CDR3 nucleotides read TGTGCCGCACAGACAGGGGGCAATGAGCAGTTCTTC. This translates into CAAQTGGNEQFF.

This clonotype appeared a few times. The chain links TRBV7-3 to TRBJ1-1; the D is unclear. Trimming took 3 bases from V and 3 from J, leaving 11 bases between them. Per the germline V gene, CDR1 is SGHTA and CDR2 is FQGTGA. The CDR3 loop spans 14 amino acids. CDR3 residues: CASSLGWEDTEAFF. The CDR3 nucleotides are TGTGCCAGCAGCTTGGGATGGGAGGACACTGAAGCTTTCTTT.

Ten or more counts support this clonotype. This chain uses TRBV30 with TRBJ1-1, with unresolved D. The V gene lost 4 bases and the J gene lost 5 bases, with 14 bases spanning the gap. The CDR3 totals 13 residues. Germline V gene sequence: CDR1 GTSNPN, CDR2 SVGIG (reference sequence). CDR3: CAWIRLSSTEAFF. CDR3 nucleotide sequence: TGTGCCTGGATCAGGCTATCAAGTACTGAAGCTTTCTTT.

The CDR3 DNA reads TGTGCCAGCAGCCGACCGAGCGGGAGGGATAAAAATGAGCAGTTCTTC. Its protein product is CASSRPSGRDKNEQFF. The chain couples TRBV7-2 to TRBJ2-1; TRBD2 matches 10 bases. CDR3 size: 16 residues. CDR1 is SGHTA and CDR2 is FQGNSA in the germline V gene. Germline trimming cut 5 bases from V and 7 bases from J; bases unmatched to any gene: 11.

V is TRBV2 and J is TRBJ2-7, with unresolved D. The CDR3 has 13 residues. The V end was cut by 6 bases, the J end by 3 bases, with 12 bases between. CDR1 and CDR2 (germline): SNHLY, FYNNEI. For the CDR3, the DNA is TGTGCCAGCAGAGAGACTCGGATCTACGAGCAGTACTTC. Amino acid sequence: CASRETRIYEQYF.

This clonotype was counted a single time. The chain links TRBV4-2 to TRBJ1-6; D not certain. Deletions cut 0 bases from V and 10 bases from J, with 10 bases between. The CDR3 length is 14 residues. Germline V gene data show CDR1 as LGHNA and CDR2 as YNFKEQ. CDR3 bases: TGTGCCAGCAGCCAAGATAGTGGAGAATCACCCCTCCACTTT. This codes for CASSQDSGESPLHF.

This chain joins TRBV5-1 and TRBJ1-2; D unclear. The CDR3 sequence is 12 residues long. Trimming removed 6 bases from V and 6 bases from J, with 12 bases in between. Germline V CDR1 and CDR2: SGHRS, YFSETQ. The chain's CDR3 is CASKTLRDGYTF. The CDR3, as DNA: TGCGCCAGCAAAACCTTAAGGGATGGCTACACCTTC.

The V gene is TRBV2, the J gene TRBJ2-1; 7 positions agree with TRBD2. The length of the CDR3 is 16 residues. V shed 3 bases, J shed 6 bases, and the junction held 11 bases outside the gene matches. From germline, CDR1 is SNHLY and CDR2 FYNNEI. CDR3 DNA sequence: TGTGCCAGCAGTGATCTGGGAGGGCCTCCTGGCAATGAGCAGTTCTTC. As protein: CASSDLGGPPGNEQFF.

The chain uses TRBV6-2 or TRBV6-3 and TRBJ1-2; D not resolved. V lost 4 bases and J lost 10, with 16 bases in between. Germline CDR1 reads MNHEY; CDR2 reads SVGEGT. This CDR3 is 13 amino acids long. CDR3 in amino acids: CASSSLTQDAYTF. CDR3 DNA: TGTGCCAGCAGTTCCCTTACCCAGGATGCCTACACCTTC.